A single T cell receptor beta chain is shown here with its context. The data were obtained in a study of T cells after yellow fever vaccination. TCRdb passed the 5' RACE reads through MiXCR, listing each CDR3 protein once. The data hold approximately 510,000 distinct CDR3 sequences, with 20% to 25% observed a single time. V was trimmed by 9 bases and J by 1 base, leaving 5 bases between them. CDR3 length equals 12 residues. The germline V gene encodes CDR1 KGHDR and CDR2 SFDVKD. Sequencing used PBMCs, obtained roughly 20 days after the first yellow fever vaccination. The chain joins TRBV24-1 to TRBJ2-2, with a weak D call TRBD2 (5 bases). This clonotype was obtained from a man aged 18 to 30 who received the YFV17D yellow fever vaccine. DNA of the CDR3: TGTGCCACCGAGGGGAACACCGGGGAGCTGTTTTTT. Translating it yields CATEGNTGELFF.